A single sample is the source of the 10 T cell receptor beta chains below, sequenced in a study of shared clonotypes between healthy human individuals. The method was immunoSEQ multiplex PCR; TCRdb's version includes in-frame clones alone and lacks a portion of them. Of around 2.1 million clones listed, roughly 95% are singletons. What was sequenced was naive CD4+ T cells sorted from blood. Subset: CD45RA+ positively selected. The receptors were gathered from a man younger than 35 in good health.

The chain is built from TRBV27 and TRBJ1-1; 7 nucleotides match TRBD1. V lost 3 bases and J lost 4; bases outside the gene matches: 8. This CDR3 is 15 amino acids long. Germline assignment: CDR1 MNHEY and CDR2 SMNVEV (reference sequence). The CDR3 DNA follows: TGTGCCAGCAGTTTGGATGGCAGGGGGGGCACTGAAGCTTTCTTT. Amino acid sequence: CASSLDGRGGTEAFF.

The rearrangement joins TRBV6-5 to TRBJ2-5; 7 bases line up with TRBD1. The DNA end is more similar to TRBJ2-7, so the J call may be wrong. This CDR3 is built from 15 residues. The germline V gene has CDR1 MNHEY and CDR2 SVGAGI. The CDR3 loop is CASSQKTGIPYEQYF. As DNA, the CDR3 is TGTGCCAGCAGTCAAAAGACAGGGATCCCCTACGAGCAGTACTTC.

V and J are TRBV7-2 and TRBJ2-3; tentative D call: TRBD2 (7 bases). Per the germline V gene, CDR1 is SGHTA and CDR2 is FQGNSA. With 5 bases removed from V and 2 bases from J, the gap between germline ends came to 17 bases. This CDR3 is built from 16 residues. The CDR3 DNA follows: TGTGCCAGCAGCCCGCAGGGGCGGGGGACCACAGATACGCAGTATTTT. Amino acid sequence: CASSPQGRGTTDTQYF.

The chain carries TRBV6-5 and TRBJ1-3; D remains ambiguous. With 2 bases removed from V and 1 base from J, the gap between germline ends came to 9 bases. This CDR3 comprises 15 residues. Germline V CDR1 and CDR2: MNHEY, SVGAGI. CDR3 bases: TGTGCCAGCAGTTACCACCAAGGGTCTGGAAACACCATATATTTT. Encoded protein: CASSYHQGSGNTIYF.

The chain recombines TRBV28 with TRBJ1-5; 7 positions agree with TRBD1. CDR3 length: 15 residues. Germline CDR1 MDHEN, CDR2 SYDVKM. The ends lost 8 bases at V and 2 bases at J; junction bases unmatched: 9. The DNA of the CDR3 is TGTGCCAGCGAGCTAAGGGGGCAGGGCAATCAGCCCCAGCATTTT. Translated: CASELRGQGNQPQHF.

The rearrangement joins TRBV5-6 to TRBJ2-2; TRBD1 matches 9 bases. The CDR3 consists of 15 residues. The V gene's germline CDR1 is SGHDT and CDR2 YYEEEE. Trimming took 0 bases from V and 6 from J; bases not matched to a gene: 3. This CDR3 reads CASSLVTGGAGELFF. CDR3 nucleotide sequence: TGTGCCAGCAGCTTGGTGACAGGGGGAGCCGGGGAGCTGTTTTTT.

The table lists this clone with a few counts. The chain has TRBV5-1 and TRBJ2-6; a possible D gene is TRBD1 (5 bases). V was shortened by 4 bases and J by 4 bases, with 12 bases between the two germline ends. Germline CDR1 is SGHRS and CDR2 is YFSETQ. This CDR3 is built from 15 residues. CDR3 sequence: CASSMQGSGANVLTF. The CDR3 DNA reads TGCGCCAGCAGCATGCAGGGTTCCGGGGCCAACGTCCTGACTTTC.

In nucleotides, the CDR3 is TGTGCCATCAGTTCCGGTGGCTCTGGGGCCAACGTCCTGACTTTC. Residues: CAISSGGSGANVLTF. V and J are TRBV10-3 and TRBJ2-6, with unresolved D. Trimming left V 5 bases short and J 0 bases short, with 8 bases between. From germline, CDR1 is ENHRY and CDR2 SYGVKD. This CDR3 is built from 15 residues.

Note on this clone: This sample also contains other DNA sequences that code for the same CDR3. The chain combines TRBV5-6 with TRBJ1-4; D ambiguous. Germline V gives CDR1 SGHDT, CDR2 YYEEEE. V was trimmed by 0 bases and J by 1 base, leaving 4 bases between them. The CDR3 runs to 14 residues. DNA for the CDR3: TGTGCCAGCAGCTTGGCAGGAACTAATGAAAAACTGTTTTTT. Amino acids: CASSLAGTNEKLFF.

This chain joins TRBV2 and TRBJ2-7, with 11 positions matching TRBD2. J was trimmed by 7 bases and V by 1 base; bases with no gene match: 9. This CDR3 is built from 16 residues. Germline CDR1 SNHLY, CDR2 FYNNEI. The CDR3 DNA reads TGTGCCAGCAGTGAAGTGAGACTAGCGGGGTTATATGAGCAGTACTTC. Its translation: CASSEVRLAGLYEQYF.